Listed below are T cell receptor beta chains from one sample, sequenced in a study of control samples from healthy donors and cancer patients. Sequenced by immunoSEQ multiplex PCR; TCRdb stores in-frame clones only, minus some. Here the sample spans approximately 150,000 clones, more than 85% being singletons. Sequencing was carried out using blood. These receptors came from a man aged 25 to 40 in good health. Each CDR3 is given with its conserved first and last residue. Fields, in order: V gene, clone size, D gene, J gene, CDR3 protein, CDR3 DNA. The D gene is left open where the match is weak. Not every row has a clone size; where given, it reads once, few, many or a size class.

>TRBV30|NA|NA|TRBJ1-3
CAWSSGSLGNTIYF
TGTGCCTGGAGCTCGGGGTCTCTGGGAAACACCATATATTTT
>TRBV25-1|once|NA|TRBJ2-1
CASSGMAYNEQFF
TGTGCCAGCAGTGGAATGGCCTACAATGAGCAGTTCTTC
>TRBV28|NA|NA|TRBJ2-7
CASIPRDFSYYEQYF
TGTGCCAGCATCCCCCGGGACTTCTCCTACTACGAGCAGTACTTC
>TRBV9|once|NA|TRBJ1-2
CASSVDWEAETGYTF
TGTGCCAGCAGCGTAGATTGGGAGGCGGAGACTGGCTACACCTTC
>TRBV7-9|NA|NA|TRBJ1-1
CASSFFENTEAFF
TGTGCCAGCAGCTTCTTCGAGAACACTGAAGCTTTCTTT
>TRBV28|NA|NA|TRBJ1-2
CASSIQGRANYGYTF
TGTGCCAGCAGTATCCAAGGCAGGGCTAACTATGGCTACACCTTC
>TRBV27|NA|TRBD1|TRBJ1-1
CASSFTGGRAEAFF
TGTGCCAGCAGTTTTACAGGGGGCAGGGCTGAAGCTTTCTTT
>TRBV5-5|NA|TRBD1|TRBJ1-2
CASSLRDRPDVAYGYTF
TGTGCCAGCAGCCTCAGGGACAGGCCAGATGTAGCCTATGGCTACACCTTC
>TRBV24-1|few|TRBD1|TRBJ2-2
CATSDRRDSRNTGELFF
TGTGCCACCAGTGATAGACGGGACAGCAGGAACACCGGGGAGCTGTTTTTT
>TRBV6-5|NA|NA|TRBJ1-1
CASSLGRIRDTEAFF
TGTGCCAGCAGCCTGGGCCGAATTCGCGACACTGAAGCTTTCTTT
>TRBV19|once|TRBD1|TRBJ1-1
CASRDRGSLDTEAFF
TGTGCCAGCCGGGACAGGGGAAGTCTGGACACTGAAGCTTTCTTT
>TRBV5-6|few|NA|TRBJ2-2
CASSLEGHNTGELFF
TGTGCCAGCAGCTTGGAAGGACACAACACCGGGGAGCTGTTTTTT
>TRBV6-5|NA|TRBD2|TRBJ2-7
CASSYSSRTSSYEQYF
TGTGCCAGCAGTTACTCTAGCAGGACTAGCTCCTACGAGCAGTACTTC
>TRBV7-3|NA|TRBD1|TRBJ1-1
CASSSTGAVNTEAFF
TGTGCCAGCAGCTCTACAGGGGCCGTGAACACTGAAGCTTTCTTT
>TRBV19|NA|NA|TRBJ1-6
CASSIGSSPLHF
TGTGCCAGTAGTATCGGGAGTTCACCCCTCCACTTT
>TRBV19|NA|NA|TRBJ2-7
CASSIKLGYEQYF
TGTGCCAGTAGTATCAAGCTGGGCTACGAGCAGTACTTC
>TRBV7-2|NA|TRBD1|TRBJ1-5
CASSPLAGGKQPQHF
TGTGCCAGCAGCCCTCTGGCAGGGGGGAAACAGCCCCAGCATTTT
>TRBV5-4|NA|TRBD1|TRBJ2-7
CASSLRDRASYEQYF
TGTGCCAGCAGCCTCCGGGACAGGGCCTCCTACGAGCAGTACTTC
>TRBV10-2|NA|TRBD1|TRBJ2-3
CASRPWTGSTDTQYF
TGCGCCAGCAGACCCTGGACAGGTAGCACAGATACGCAGTATTTT
>TRBV19|NA|TRBD1|TRBJ1-2
CASSPQGNYGYTF
TGTGCCAGTAGTCCACAGGGGAACTATGGCTACACCTTC
>TRBV13|NA|TRBD2|TRBJ2-1
CASSLRGGGPNEQFF
TGTGCCAGCAGCCTGCGGGGGGGCGGTCCCAATGAGCAGTTCTTC
>TRBV7-8|NA|TRBD1|TRBJ1-4
CASSLAIPGTGGGYGKLFF
TGTGCCAGCAGCTTAGCGATTCCCGGGACAGGGGGGGGCTATGGAAAACTGTTTTTT
>TRBV23-1|once|TRBD2|TRBJ2-7
CASRISSGGGYEQYF
TGCGCCAGCAGGATATCTAGCGGGGGGGGCTACGAGCAGTACTTC
>TRBV6-1|once|NA|TRBJ1-5
CASSEPNQPQHF
TGTGCCAGCAGTGAACCAAATCAGCCCCAGCATTTT
>TRBV30|NA|NA|TRBJ1-6
CAWSVQSNSPLHF
TGTGCCTGGAGTGTACAGAGTAATTCACCCCTCCACTTT
>TRBV19|once|NA|TRBJ2-2
CASSISQTGYGELFF
TGTGCCAGTAGTATCTCACAGACAGGTTACGGGGAGCTGTTTTTT
>TRBV3-1/TRBV3-2|NA|NA|TRBJ2-7
CASSQDSFYGYEQYF
TGTGCCAGCAGCCAAGACTCTTTCTACGGCTACGAGCAGTACTTC
>TRBV5-8|NA|NA|TRBJ1-1
CASSLLPKNTEAFF
TGTGCCAGCAGCTTGCTGCCCAAGAACACTGAAGCTTTCTTT
>TRBV18|NA|NA|TRBJ2-2
CASSPPGHNTGELFF
TGTGCCAGCTCACCACCGGGACACAACACCGGGGAGCTGTTTTTT
>TRBV13|NA|NA|TRBJ2-3
CASSLGGNTQYF
TGTGCCAGCAGCTTAGGGGGTAATACGCAGTATTTT
>TRBV28|NA|TRBD1|TRBJ1-5
CASRPWTGAYSNQPQHF
TGTGCCAGCAGACCTTGGACAGGGGCATATAGCAATCAGCCCCAGCATTTT
>TRBV10-1|NA|TRBD1|TRBJ1-5
CASSEDRGSQPQHF
TGCGCCAGCAGTGAGGACAGGGGAAGTCAGCCCCAGCATTTT
>TRBV9|once|NA|TRBJ2-3
CASSVPGPGTQYF
TGTGCCAGCAGCGTTCCAGGACCCGGTACGCAGTATTTT
>TRBV29-1|NA|NA|TRBJ2-5
CSGGEETQYF
TGCAGCGGTGGGGAGGAGACCCAGTACTTC
>TRBV12-3/TRBV12-4|NA|NA|TRBJ1-6
CASSRGGNSPLHF
TGTGCCAGCAGCCGGGGGGGGAATTCACCCCTCCACTTT
>TRBV18|NA|TRBD1|TRBJ2-7
CASSTGTGGGSYEQYF
TGTGCCAGCTCAACCGGGACAGGCGGTGGGAGCTACGAGCAGTACTTC